The following is a T cell receptor (beta chain) sequence with its context. What it recognizes is unknown. This sample is drawn from a study of molecular identifiers for immune sequencing clone quantification. The study, taken as a whole, reports: Spiked Jurkat TCR RNA originating from one cell could reportedly be identified amid one million naive cells. With a barcode shared among identical TCR molecules, highly expanded clone sizes could be underestimated.

Previously described methods with listed TCR primers produced the bulk TCR libraries. MiXCR was run by TCRdb on the PCR reads, yielding one entry per CDR3 protein. This repertoire shows approximately 590,000 distinct CDR3 sequences, around 25% found once; its top ten account for approximately 0.75%. Sorted naive CD8 T cells, roughly 19,000 to 1,000,000, were sequenced from 10%, 30% or 50% RNA. The specimen sequenced was naive CD8+ T cells from blood, with Jurkat cell RNA spiked in. Subset reported: FACS-sorted CD8+CD4-CCR7+CD45RA+ naive T cells. This TCR was recovered from a human donor in good health. Some libraries in this study had Jurkat cell RNA spiked in.

The CDR3 protein is CSVEDRQWLWDEQFF. DNA for the CDR3: TGCAGCGTTGAAGACAGACAGTGGCTTTGGGATGAGCAGTTCTTC. This chain connects TRBV29-1 to TRBJ2-1; TRBD1 might be the D (5 bases). V was clipped by 0 bases and J by 8 bases, with 17 bases between them. Germline values: CDR1 SQVTM, CDR2 ANQGSEA. This CDR3 spans 15 amino acids.